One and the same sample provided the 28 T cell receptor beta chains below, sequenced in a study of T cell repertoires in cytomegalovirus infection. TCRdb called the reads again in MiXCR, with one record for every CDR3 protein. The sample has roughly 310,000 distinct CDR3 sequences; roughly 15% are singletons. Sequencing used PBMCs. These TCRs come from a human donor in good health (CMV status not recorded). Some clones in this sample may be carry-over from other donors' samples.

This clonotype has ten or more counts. The CDR3: CASSSRLAGGRVEQYF. Written as DNA, the CDR3 is TGTGCCAGCAGCTCCCGCCTAGCGGGGGGGCGGGTCGAGCAGTACTTC. V is TRBV7-2 and J is TRBJ2-7; 12 bases align to TRBD2. Germline V gene lookup returns CDR1 SGHTA and CDR2 FQGNSA. After removal of 4 bases from V and 6 bases from J, the junction contained 10 bases not matched to a gene. The CDR3 runs to 16 residues.

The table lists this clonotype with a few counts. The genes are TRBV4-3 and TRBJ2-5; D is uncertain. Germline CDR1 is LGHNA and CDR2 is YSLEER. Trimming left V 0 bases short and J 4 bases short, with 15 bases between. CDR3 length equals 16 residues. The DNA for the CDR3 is TGCGCCAGCAGCCAAGAAGCGCATAAGGGTCGAGAGACCCAGTACTTC. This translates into CASSQEAHKGRETQYF.

Written as DNA, the CDR3 is TGTGCCAGCAGTTCGACAGGGTTGAGTGGCTACACCTTC. Translating gives CASSSTGLSGYTF. The chain employs TRBV28 and TRBJ1-2; 7 bases map to TRBD1. Germline assignment: CDR1 MDHEN and CDR2 SYDVKM. Trimming took 4 bases from V and 7 from J; bases not matched to a gene: 6. The CDR3 is made up of 13 amino acids.

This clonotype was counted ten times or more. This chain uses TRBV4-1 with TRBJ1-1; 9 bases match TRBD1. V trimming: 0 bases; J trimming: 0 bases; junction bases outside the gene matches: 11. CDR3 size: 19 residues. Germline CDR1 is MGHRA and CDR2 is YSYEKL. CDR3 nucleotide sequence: TGCGCCAGCAGCCAAGACCGACTATCCAGGACAGGGGTGAACACTGAAGCTTTCTTT. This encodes CASSQDRLSRTGVNTEAFF.

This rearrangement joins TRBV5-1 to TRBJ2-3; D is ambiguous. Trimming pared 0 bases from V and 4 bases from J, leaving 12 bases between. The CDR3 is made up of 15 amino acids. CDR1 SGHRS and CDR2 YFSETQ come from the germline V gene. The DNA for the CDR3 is TGCGCCAGCAGCTTGGAAGCCCGGCAGGCAGATACGCAGTATTTT. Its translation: CASSLEARQADTQYF.

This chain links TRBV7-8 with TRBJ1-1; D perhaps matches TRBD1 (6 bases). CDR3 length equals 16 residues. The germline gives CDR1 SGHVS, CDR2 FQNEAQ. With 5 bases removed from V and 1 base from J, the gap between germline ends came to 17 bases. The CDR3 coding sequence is TGTGCCAGCAGCCCCGGACAGACGATTTCGAACACTGAAGCTTTCTTT. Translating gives CASSPGQTISNTEAFF. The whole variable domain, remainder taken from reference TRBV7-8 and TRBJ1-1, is GAGVSQSPRYKVAKRGQDVALRCDPISGHVSLFWYQQALGQGPEFLTYFQNEAQLDKSGLPSDRFFAERPEGSVSTLKIQRTQQEDSAVYLCASSPGQTISNTEAFFGQGTRLTVV.

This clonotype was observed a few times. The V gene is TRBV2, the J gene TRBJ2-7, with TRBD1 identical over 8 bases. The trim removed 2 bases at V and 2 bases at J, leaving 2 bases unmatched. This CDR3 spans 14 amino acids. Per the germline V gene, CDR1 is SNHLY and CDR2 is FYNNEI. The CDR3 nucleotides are TGTGCCAGCAGTGAATACAGGGGGGCCTACGAGCAGTACTTC. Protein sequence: CASSEYRGAYEQYF.

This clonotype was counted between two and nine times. CDR3 sequence: CAISMDRRNQPQHF. CDR3 sequence (DNA): TGTGCCATCAGCATGGACCGGCGCAATCAGCCCCAGCATTTT. V is TRBV10-3 and J is TRBJ1-5; D remains ambiguous. This CDR3 region has 14 residues. V lost 6 bases and J lost 2, with 11 bases in between. Germline V lookup: CDR1 ENHRY, CDR2 SYGVKD.

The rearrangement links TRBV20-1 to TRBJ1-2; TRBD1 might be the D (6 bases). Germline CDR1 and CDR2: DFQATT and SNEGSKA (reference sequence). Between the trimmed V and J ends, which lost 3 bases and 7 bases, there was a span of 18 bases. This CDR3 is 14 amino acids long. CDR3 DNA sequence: TGCAGTGCTAGGTGGTCCGAGGGGGGGGTTGGCTACACCTTC. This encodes CSARWSEGGVGYTF.

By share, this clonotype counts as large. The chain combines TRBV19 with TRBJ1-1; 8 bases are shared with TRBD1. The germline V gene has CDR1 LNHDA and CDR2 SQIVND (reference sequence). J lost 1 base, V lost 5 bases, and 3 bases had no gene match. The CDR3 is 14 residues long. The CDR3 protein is CASSPGGTNTEAFF. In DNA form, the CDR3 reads TGTGCCAGTAGTCCAGGGGGCACGAACACTGAAGCTTTCTTT.

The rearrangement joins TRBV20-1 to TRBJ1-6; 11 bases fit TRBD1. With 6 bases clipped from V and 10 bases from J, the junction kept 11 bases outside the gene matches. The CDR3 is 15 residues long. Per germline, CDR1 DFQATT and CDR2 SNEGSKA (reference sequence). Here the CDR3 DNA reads TGCAGTGCGACCGGACAGGGGGCGGGAGAGTCACCCCTCCACTTT. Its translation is CSATGQGAGESPLHF.

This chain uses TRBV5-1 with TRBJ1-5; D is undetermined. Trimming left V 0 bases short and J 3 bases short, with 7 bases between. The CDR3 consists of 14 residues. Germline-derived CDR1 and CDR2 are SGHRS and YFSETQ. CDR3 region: CASSLDGYNQPQHF. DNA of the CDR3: TGCGCCAGCAGCTTGGACGGTTACAATCAGCCCCAGCATTTT.

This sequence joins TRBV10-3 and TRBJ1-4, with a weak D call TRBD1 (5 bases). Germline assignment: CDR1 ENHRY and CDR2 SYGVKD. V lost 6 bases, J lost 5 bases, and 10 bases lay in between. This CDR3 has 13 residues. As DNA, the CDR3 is TGTGCCATCAGCCGGGACCGCAATGAAAAACTGTTTTTT. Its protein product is CAISRDRNEKLFF.

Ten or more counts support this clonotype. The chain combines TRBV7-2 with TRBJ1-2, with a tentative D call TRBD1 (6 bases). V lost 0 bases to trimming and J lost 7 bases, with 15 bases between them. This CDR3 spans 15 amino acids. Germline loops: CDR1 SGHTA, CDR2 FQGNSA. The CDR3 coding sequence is TGTGCCAGCAGCTTAGCATTTTCGGGGGGGCTTGGCTACACCTTC. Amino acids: CASSLAFSGGLGYTF.

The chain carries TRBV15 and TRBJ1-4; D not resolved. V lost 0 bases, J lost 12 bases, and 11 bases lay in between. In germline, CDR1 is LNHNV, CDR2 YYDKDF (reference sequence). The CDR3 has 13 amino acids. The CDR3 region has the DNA TGTGCCACCAGCAGAGATTCGGGGTTCCAACTGTTTTTT. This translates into CATSRDSGFQLFF.

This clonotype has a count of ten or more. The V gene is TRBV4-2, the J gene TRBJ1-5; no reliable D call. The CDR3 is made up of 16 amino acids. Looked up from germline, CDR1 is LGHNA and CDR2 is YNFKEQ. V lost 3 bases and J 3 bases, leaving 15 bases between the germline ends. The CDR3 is CASSQKHVEANQPQHF. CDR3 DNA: TGTGCCAGCAGCCAGAAACATGTTGAGGCCAATCAGCCCCAGCATTTT.

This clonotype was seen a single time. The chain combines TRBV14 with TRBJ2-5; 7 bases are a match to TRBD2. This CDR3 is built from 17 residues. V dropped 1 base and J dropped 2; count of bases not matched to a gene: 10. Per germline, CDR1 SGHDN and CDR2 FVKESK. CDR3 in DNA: TGTGCCAGCAGCCAAGGGAGTGCGGGGGTTATGCAAGAGACCCAGTACTTC. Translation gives CASSQGSAGVMQETQYF.

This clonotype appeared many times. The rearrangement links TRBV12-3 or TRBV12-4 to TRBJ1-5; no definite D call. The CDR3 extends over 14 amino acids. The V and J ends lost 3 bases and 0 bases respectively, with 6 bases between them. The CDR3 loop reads CASSFTGSNQPQHF. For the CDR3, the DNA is TGTGCCAGCAGTTTTACGGGTAGCAATCAGCCCCAGCATTTT.

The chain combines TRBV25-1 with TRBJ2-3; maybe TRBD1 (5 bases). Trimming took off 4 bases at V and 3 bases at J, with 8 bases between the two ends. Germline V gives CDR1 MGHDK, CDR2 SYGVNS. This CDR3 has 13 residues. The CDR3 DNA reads TGTGCCAGCAGTGCCCAGGGAACAGATACGCAGTATTTT. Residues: CASSAQGTDTQYF.

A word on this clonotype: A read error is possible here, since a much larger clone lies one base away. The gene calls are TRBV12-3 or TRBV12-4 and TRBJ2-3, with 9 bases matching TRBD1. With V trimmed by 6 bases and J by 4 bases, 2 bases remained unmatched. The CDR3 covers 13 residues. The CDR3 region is CASRRTGADTQYF. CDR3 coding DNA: TGTGCCAGCAGGCGGACAGGGGCAGATACGCAGTATTTT.

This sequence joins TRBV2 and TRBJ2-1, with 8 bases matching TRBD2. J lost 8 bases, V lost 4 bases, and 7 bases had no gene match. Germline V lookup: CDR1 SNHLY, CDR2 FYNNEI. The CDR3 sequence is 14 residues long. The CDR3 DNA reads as TGTGCCAGCAGTGCTGCGGGGGGCGGCTATGAGCAGTTCTTC. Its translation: CASSAAGGGYEQFF.

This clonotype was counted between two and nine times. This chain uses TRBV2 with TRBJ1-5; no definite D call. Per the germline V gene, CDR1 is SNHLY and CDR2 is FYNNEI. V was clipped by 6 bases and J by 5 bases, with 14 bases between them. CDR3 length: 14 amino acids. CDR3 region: CASRINTKDQPQHF. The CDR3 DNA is TGTGCCAGCAGGATTAACACTAAAGATCAGCCCCAGCATTTT.

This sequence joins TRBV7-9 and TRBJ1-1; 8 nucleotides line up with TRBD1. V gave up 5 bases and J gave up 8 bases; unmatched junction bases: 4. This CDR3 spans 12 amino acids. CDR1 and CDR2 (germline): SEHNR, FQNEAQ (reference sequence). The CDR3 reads CASSGNRGEAFF. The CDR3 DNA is TGTGCCAGCAGCGGAAACAGGGGGGAAGCTTTCTTT.

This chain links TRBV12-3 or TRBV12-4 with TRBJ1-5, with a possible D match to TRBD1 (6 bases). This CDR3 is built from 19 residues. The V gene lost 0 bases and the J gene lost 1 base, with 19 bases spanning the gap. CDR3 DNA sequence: TGTGCCAGCAGTTTAGCGTTGAGGGGGTTTAGGGGGAGCAATCAGCCCCAGCATTTT. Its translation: CASSLALRGFRGSNQPQHF.

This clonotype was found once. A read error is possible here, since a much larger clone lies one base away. Here the CDR3 reads CSVADRGYRYTF. The CDR3 DNA reads TGCAGCGTAGCAGACAGGGGATACCGCTACACCTTC. V is TRBV29-1 and J is TRBJ1-2; 8 bases fit TRBD1. There are 12 residues in the CDR3. Germline lookup yields CDR1 SQVTM and CDR2 ANQGSEA. The V and J ends lost 6 bases and 9 bases, in that order; junction bases with no gene match: 9.

The chain's CDR3 is CASSQDPASDTEAFF. In DNA, the CDR3 is TGCGCCAGCAGCCAAGATCCCGCCTCGGACACTGAAGCTTTCTTT. V is TRBV4-1 and J is TRBJ1-1; D is ambiguous. With 0 bases removed from V and 3 bases from J, the gap between germline ends came to 11 bases. CDR1 is MGHRA and CDR2 is YSYEKL in the germline V gene. This CDR3 comprises 15 residues.

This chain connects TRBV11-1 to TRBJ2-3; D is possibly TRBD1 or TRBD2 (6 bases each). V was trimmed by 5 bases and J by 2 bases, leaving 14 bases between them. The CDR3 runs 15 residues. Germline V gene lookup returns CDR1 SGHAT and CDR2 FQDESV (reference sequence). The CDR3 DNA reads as TGTGCCAGCAGCGCCTCGGGGGCCTACACAGATACGCAGTATTTT. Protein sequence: CASSASGAYTDTQYF. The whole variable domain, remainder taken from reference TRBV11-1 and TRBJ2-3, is EAEVAQSPRYKITEKSQAVAFWCDPISGHATLYWYRQILGQGPELLVQFQDESVVDDSQLPKDRFSAERLKGVDSTLKIQPAELGDSAMYLCASSASGAYTDTQYFGPGTRLTVL.

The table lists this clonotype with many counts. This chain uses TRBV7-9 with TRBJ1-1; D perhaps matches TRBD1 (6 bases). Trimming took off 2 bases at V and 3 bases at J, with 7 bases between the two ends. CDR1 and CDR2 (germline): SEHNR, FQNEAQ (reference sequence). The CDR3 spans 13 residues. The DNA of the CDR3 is TGTGCCAGCAGCTTACGACAGGACACTGAAGCTTTCTTT. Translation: CASSLRQDTEAFF.